These T cell receptor beta chains were read from a single sample in a study of T cells in Graves' hyperthyroidism and ophthalmopathy. Using its own MiXCR run on the multiplex PCR reads, TCRdb lists one record per CDR3 protein. The sample yields 350,000 to 450,000 distinct CDR3 sequences, over 13% seen once. The sample comprised blood. These receptors came from a man aged 45 to 65 with Graves' ophthalmopathy. Each CDR3 is given with its conserved first and last residue. The size field is filled for only some rows; it gives once, few, many or a size class.

CASSSRVGQPQHF 13 TRBJ1-5 many TRBV5-1
CASGSGLAGNTGELFF 16 TRBJ2-2 - TRBV2
CASSLTGEGNQPQHF 15 TRBJ1-5 many TRBV7-3
CATSSGLRLAGHSYEQYF 18 TRBJ2-7 - TRBV15
CASSQGRLETQYF 13 TRBJ2-5 - TRBV4-1
CASSLRSGNTEAFF 14 TRBJ1-1 many TRBV4-1
CSVVSSGTETQYF 13 TRBJ2-5 many TRBV29-1
CASTSTDRAHTGELFF 16 TRBJ2-2 - TRBV12-3/TRBV12-4
CASSEIGLAGDQETQYF 17 TRBJ2-5 few TRBV6-1
CASTLQGGSNEKLFF 15 TRBJ1-4 - TRBV5-1
CASRPMTGGSPEAFF 15 TRBJ1-1 - TRBV6-1
CSANRLAGVEDTQYF 15 TRBJ2-3 many TRBV20-1
CASRKGLTYEQCF 13 TRBJ2-7 - TRBV12-3/TRBV12-4
CASSMSSGVTEAFF 14 TRBJ1-1 - TRBV19
CASSHPVEDITYGYTF 16 TRBJ1-2 many TRBV6-2/TRBV6-3
CASSFRHNEQFF 12 TRBJ2-1 many TRBV5-1
CASSLGNPIFGEKLFF 16 TRBJ1-4 - TRBV12-3/TRBV12-4
CASNRARSGTFTEAFF 16 TRBJ1-1 few TRBV19
CASSLFSRNTEAFF 14 TRBJ1-1 many TRBV7-9
CASSQDEAGTDTQYF 15 TRBJ2-3 few TRBV4-1
CASSSTEGATSGAYEQYF 18 TRBJ2-7 many TRBV7-8
CSARHQETQYF 11 TRBJ2-5 many TRBV20-1
CASSLVGVNTEAFF 14 TRBJ1-1 many TRBV12-3/TRBV12-4
CAWRGGYEQYF 11 TRBJ2-7 many TRBV30
CASSDAGFDGTEAFF 15 TRBJ1-1 many TRBV10-2
CASRGRASGGYTF 13 TRBJ1-2 - TRBV6-1
CASSLGRGIAKNIQYF 16 TRBJ2-4 - TRBV7-2
CSARDFDRGLEKLFF 15 TRBJ1-4 many TRBV20-1
CASKGLAGPLYEQYF 15 TRBJ2-7 many TRBV6-1
CASSAVGAKPIKTQYF 16 TRBJ2-5 - TRBV3-1
CASRDSQGRSYGYTF 15 TRBJ1-2 - TRBV19
CASSQRVTGVNEKLFF 16 TRBJ1-4 - TRBV18
CASSEGQGQTSGYTF 15 TRBJ1-2 - TRBV9
CSARTGTGGGYGNQPQHF 18 TRBJ1-5 - TRBV20-1
CASSWVSGAQETQYF 15 TRBJ2-5 - TRBV5-1